Listed here are 25 T cell receptor beta chains from one sample, sequenced in a study of vaccination and CD4 T cells after COVID-19. These receptors' antigens are unknown. Treatment: approximately nine-day PBMC culture with coronavirus spike peptide pools or control peptides (ViraFEST assay). Researchers used the Oncomine TCR Beta short-read assay to sequence DNA from cultured CD4+ T cells. TCRdb re-called the PCR reads through MiXCR, storing one row per CDR3 protein. Seen here are about 10,000 distinct CDR3 sequences, more than 60% observed once, and the top ten hold roughly 35%. Material for sequencing was CD4+ T cells from blood, cultured in vitro. These receptors were collected from a human donor who had recovered from COVID-19.

This clonotype was observed a handful of times. This chain connects TRBV6-1 to TRBJ1-5; D remains ambiguous. The CDR3 is 13 residues long. Trimming shortened V by 1 base and J by 7 bases, and 8 bases separated the two germline ends. Germline CDR1 and CDR2: MNHNS and SASEGT. The CDR3 loop reads CASSEDPGQPQHF. The CDR3 region has the DNA TGTGCCAGCAGTGAAGACCCCGGGCAGCCCCAGCATTTT.

The V gene is TRBV20-1, the J gene TRBJ1-1, with a tentative D call TRBD1 (6 bases). V gave up 6 bases and J gave up 6 bases, with 14 bases separating them. CDR1 DFQATT and CDR2 SNEGSKA come from the germline V gene (reference sequence). There are 12 residues in the CDR3. In DNA form, the CDR3 reads TGCAGTGCCCAAAGGGGGGGGTCTGAAGCTTTCTTT. Protein sequence: CSAQRGGSEAFF.

This clonotype was found once. The V gene is TRBV24-1, the J gene TRBJ2-3; 9 nucleotides match TRBD1. Germline CDR1 reads KGHDR; CDR2 reads SFDVKD. V was clipped by 3 bases and J by 6 bases; unmatched bases: 6. The CDR3 is made up of 15 amino acids. CDR3 DNA sequence: TGTGCCACCAGTGATACTGGGACAGGGAGGGATACGCAGTATTTT. This sequence encodes CATSDTGTGRDTQYF.

The genes are TRBV7-8 and TRBJ1-6, with D perhaps TRBD1 (5 bases). CDR3 length: 15 residues. The germline V gene encodes CDR1 SGHVS and CDR2 FQNEAQ. V was clipped by 3 bases and J by 7 bases, with 13 bases between them. CDR3: CASSLQVRGNSPLHF. The CDR3 DNA is TGTGCCAGCAGCTTGCAGGTTAGGGGCAATTCACCCCTCCACTTT.

Here the CDR3 DNA reads TGTGCCAGCAGTTTATTACGGAGACAGCAGGAAGCTTTCTTT. It specifies CASSLLRRQQEAFF. This chain uses TRBV12-3 or TRBV12-4 with TRBJ1-1, with D possibly being TRBD1 (5 bases). V lost 2 bases, J lost 8 bases, and 15 bases lay in between. The CDR3 sequence is 14 residues long.

This sequence joins TRBV20-1 and TRBJ1-5; D gene ambiguous. Germline V CDR1 and CDR2: DFQATT, SNEGSKA (reference sequence). V lost 6 bases and J 2 bases, leaving 14 bases between the germline ends. CDR3 length: 14 amino acids. This CDR3 is CSAQTGFGNQPQHF. The CDR3 DNA reads as TGCAGTGCCCAGACGGGCTTTGGCAATCAGCCCCAGCATTTT.

This rearrangement joins TRBV7-2 to TRBJ2-2, with 8 bases lining up with TRBD1. Losses at the gene ends were 5 bases for V and 8 bases for J; bases not matched to a gene: 10. Germline lookup yields CDR1 SGHTA and CDR2 FQGNSA. CDR3 size: 15 residues. The CDR3 DNA follows: TGTGCCAGCAGCCCCCGGACAGGGCTTAGGGGGGAGCTGTTTTTT. Protein sequence: CASSPRTGLRGELFF.

This sequence joins TRBV5-6 and TRBJ1-5; D may be TRBD1 (5 bases). The CDR3 spans 15 residues. Trimming cost V 6 bases and J 0 bases, with 13 bases left between them. Germline CDR1 reads SGHDT; CDR2 reads YYEEEE. This chain's CDR3 is CASTSGRGSNQPQHF. The CDR3 nucleotides are TGTGCCAGCACCTCAGGGCGGGGTAGCAATCAGCCCCAGCATTTT.

The chain has TRBV5-1 and TRBJ2-5; D may be TRBD1 or TRBD2 (5 bases each). Trimming cost V 4 bases and J 2 bases, with 9 bases left between them. The CDR3 totals 13 residues. From germline, CDR1 is SGHRS and CDR2 YFSETQ. CDR3 nucleotides: TGCGCCAGCAGCAGAGAGGGGCAAGAGACCCAGTACTTC. Amino acids: CASSREGQETQYF.

This clonotype was seen only a few times. V usage is TRBV20-1 and J usage is TRBJ1-1, with D possibly matching TRBD1 (5 bases). CDR1 DFQATT and CDR2 SNEGSKA come from the germline V gene (reference sequence). CDR3 length equals 14 residues. V was pared by 3 bases and J by 2 bases, with 13 bases between. The CDR3 DNA is TGCAGTGCTAGTGTTGGGGCATTAAACACTGAAGCTTTCTTT. Protein product: CSASVGALNTEAFF.

This clonotype was seen a few times. V usage is TRBV6-5 and J usage is TRBJ1-2; 8 bases are shared with TRBD1. The CDR3 spans 18 residues. The germline V gene has CDR1 MNHEY and CDR2 SVGAGI. V trimming: 3 bases; J trimming: 1 base; junction bases outside the gene matches: 13. The CDR3 loop is CASSYTTGVISHNYGYTF. The CDR3 DNA follows: TGTGCCAGCAGTTATACGACAGGGGTAATATCACATAACTATGGCTACACCTTC.

The chain joins TRBV28 to TRBJ2-5, with 8 bases aligning to TRBD1. J lost 4 bases, V lost 4 bases, and 8 bases had no gene match. The V gene's germline CDR1 is MDHEN and CDR2 SYDVKM. The CDR3 extends over 15 amino acids. CDR3 protein: CASSSTGGGGETQYF. The CDR3 DNA sequence: TGTGCCAGCAGTTCCACAGGGGGTGGGGGAGAGACCCAGTACTTC. The full variable domain, rest sourced from reference TRBV28 and TRBJ2-5, is DVKVTQSSRYLVKRTGEKVFLECVQDMDHENMFWYRQDPGLGLRLIYFSYDVKMKEKGDIPEGYSVSREKKERFSLILESASTNQTSMYLCASSSTGGGGETQYFGPGTRLLVL.

This chain connects TRBV24-1 to TRBJ1-2; 12 positions agree with TRBD1. This CDR3 has 16 amino acids. The V and J ends lost 4 bases and 4 bases, in that order; junction bases with no gene match: 6. Germline assignment: CDR1 KGHDR and CDR2 SFDVKD. As DNA, the CDR3 is TGTGCCACCAGTGACCCTGGGACAGGGGGCTTCTATGGCTACACCTTC. Protein product: CATSDPGTGGFYGYTF.

This clonotype has a single count. The CDR3 DNA follows: TGTGCCAGCAGTGAATTTGGAACCAATCAGCCCCAGCATTTT. Its translation: CASSEFGTNQPQHF. The gene calls are TRBV25-1 and TRBJ1-5, with D uncertain. The CDR3 length is 14 residues. Germline CDR1 is MGHDK and CDR2 is SYGVNS. With 1 base removed from V and 3 bases from J, the gap between germline ends came to 7 bases.

V and J are TRBV6-1 and TRBJ2-7, with D possibly being TRBD1 (7 bases). V was trimmed by 2 bases and J by 0 bases, leaving 14 bases between them. The CDR3 consists of 16 residues. Germline lookup yields CDR1 MNHNS and CDR2 SASEGT. Here the CDR3 reads CASSEYRQGGSYEQYF. CDR3 DNA sequence: TGTGCCAGCAGTGAATACCGGCAGGGGGGCTCCTACGAGCAGTACTTC.

The V call is TRBV28, the J call TRBJ2-3; perhaps TRBD2 as D (6 bases). Germline loops: CDR1 MDHEN, CDR2 SYDVKM. The V gene lost 2 bases and the J gene lost 1 base, with 19 bases spanning the gap. The CDR3 is made up of 18 amino acids. The CDR3 DNA sequence: TGTGCCAGCAGTTTAGGTTGGGCGGCGGGACGGGGCACAGATACGCAGTATTTT. Encoded protein: CASSLGWAAGRGTDTQYF.

This clonotype has only one observation. The chain employs TRBV7-9 and TRBJ1-2; D is ambiguous. Per the germline V gene, CDR1 is SEHNR and CDR2 is FQNEAQ (reference sequence). The CDR3 loop spans 12 amino acids. Trimming pared 3 bases from V and 6 bases from J, leaving 8 bases between. CDR3 nucleotides: TGTGCCAGCAGCTTCGGGGAGGATGGCTACACCTTC. Amino acid sequence: CASSFGEDGYTF.

This chain uses TRBV7-2 with TRBJ2-2, with 7 nucleotides matching TRBD2. The CDR3 loop spans 15 amino acids. The V gene end was trimmed by 0 bases and the J gene end by 5 bases; junction bases not matched to a gene: 3. Germline V gene lookup returns CDR1 SGHTA and CDR2 FQGNSA. In DNA form, the CDR3 reads TGTGCCAGCAGCTTAGCGGGGGGGGATACCGGGGAGCTGTTTTTT. It specifies CASSLAGGDTGELFF.

This chain connects TRBV3-1 to TRBJ1-1; perhaps TRBD1 as D (5 bases). The CDR3 covers 12 residues. Germline assignment: CDR1 LGHDT and CDR2 YNNKEL (reference sequence). V lost 7 bases and J 8 bases, leaving 14 bases between the germline ends. The CDR3 DNA follows: TGTGCCAGCAAAACCAGGGCTTCAGAAGCTTTCTTT. The encoded protein is CASKTRASEAFF.

In its sample, this clonotype was seen once. The rearrangement links TRBV18 to TRBJ2-7, with TRBD1 matching 10 bases. There are 14 residues in the CDR3. V lost 5 bases, J lost 2 bases, and 3 bases stayed unmatched. Germline values: CDR1 KGHSH, CDR2 LQKENI. The CDR3 DNA sequence: TGTGCCAGCTCATCAGGGACAGGGGCCTACGAGCAGTACTTC. Amino acids: CASSSGTGAYEQYF.

The chain uses TRBV6-1 and TRBJ2-7; D is possibly TRBD1 (6 bases). CDR1 and CDR2 from the germline V gene are MNHNS and SASEGT. The ends were cut back, 7 bases at V and 1 base at J, with 14 bases in the middle. CDR3 length: 14 amino acids. The CDR3 reads CASKRDTVSYEQYF. The CDR3 DNA sequence: TGTGCCAGCAAACGGGACACGGTTTCCTACGAGCAGTACTTC.

The rearrangement joins TRBV15 to TRBJ1-4, with TRBD1 identical over 8 bases. V lost 2 bases, J lost 7 bases, and 6 bases stayed unmatched. The CDR3 spans 15 residues. The germline gives CDR1 LNHNV, CDR2 YYDKDF (reference sequence). CDR3 nucleotides: TGTGCCACCAGCAGACTAACAGGGGGAAGTGAAAAACTGTTTTTT. Protein sequence: CATSRLTGGSEKLFF.

The chain combines TRBV20-1 with TRBJ1-6; D not resolved. This CDR3 is 15 amino acids long. The germline V gene encodes CDR1 DFQATT and CDR2 SNEGSKA (reference sequence). V was trimmed by 5 bases and J by 5 bases, leaving 16 bases between them. The CDR3 coding sequence is TGCAGTGCTCCCAGAGGGCTTTGGGATAATTCACCCCTCCACTTT. Amino acid sequence: CSAPRGLWDNSPLHF.

This clonotype appeared a single time. The chain joins TRBV15 to TRBJ2-1; no definite D call. This CDR3 is built from 15 residues. Trimming pared 0 bases from V and 9 bases from J, leaving 15 bases between. Per the germline V gene, CDR1 is LNHNV and CDR2 is YYDKDF (reference sequence). The CDR3 sequence is CATSRDRWVPSEQFF. The CDR3 DNA is TGTGCCACCAGCAGAGATCGTTGGGTCCCCAGTGAGCAGTTCTTC.

The chain joins TRBV12-3 or TRBV12-4 to TRBJ2-2; either TRBD1 or TRBD2 may fit D (5 bases each). This CDR3 has 14 amino acids. V was trimmed by 6 bases and J by 1 base, leaving 9 bases between them. This CDR3 is CASSWDQNTGELFF. The DNA for the CDR3 is TGTGCCAGCAGCTGGGACCAGAACACCGGGGAGCTGTTTTTT.